The 3 T cell receptor beta chains presented below share a single source sample, sequenced in a study of OX40 agonist ivuxolimab in advanced cancers. The data were produced by immunoSEQ multiplex PCR, yet TCRdb's version contains in-frame clones alone and is incomplete. The table lists around 54,000 clones, 80% to 95% of them singletons. The source material was CD4+ or CD8+ T cells sorted from blood, sampled in a trial of the OX40 agonist ivuxolimab. Receptors originate from an adult with an advanced solid tumor such as melanoma, head and neck, liver or kidney cancer.

This chain joins TRBV23-1 and TRBJ2-5; 7 nucleotides agree with TRBD2. TRBV23-1 is recorded as an ORF, its role being uncertain. After removal of 6 bases from V and 1 base from J, the junction contained 2 bases not matched to a gene. The CDR3 loop spans 13 amino acids. CDR3 residues: CASRTSCQETQYF. For the CDR3, the DNA is TGCGCCAGCAGGACTAGCTGCCAAGAGACCCAGTACTTC.

The gene calls are TRBV19 and TRBJ2-2; 10 bases are a match to TRBD2. The CDR3 runs 14 residues. J gave up 7 bases and V 5 bases, and 4 bases lay outside the gene matches. Germline V gene sequence: CDR1 LNHDA, CDR2 SQIVND (reference sequence). The CDR3 DNA reads as TGTGCCAGTAGTTTCTCTAGCGGGGGCGGGGAGCTGTTTTTT. Encoded protein: CASSFSSGGGELFF.

This chain uses TRBV6-1 with TRBJ2-5; no definite D call. The DNA end is more similar to TRBJ2-7, so the J call may be wrong. Germline lookup yields CDR1 MNHNS and CDR2 SASEGT. This CDR3 contains 18 residues. DNA for the CDR3: TGTGCCAGCAGTGAAGGCTGGTCGACTGGCCAACCAAACTACGAGCAGTACTTC. Residues: CASSEGWSTGQPNYEQYF.